What follows are 28 T cell receptor beta chains derived from one specimen sequenced in a study of blood T cell repertoires in COVID-19 (dated by TCRdb to the early 2020s). The library relied on the immunoSEQ multiplex PCR assay. What TCRdb holds here is the immuneACCESS table cut down to in-frame rearrangements. Part of the clones is not present; checked against another copy, under half of the missing clones reflect an unresolved V gene, and the others are unexplained. For this sample the table gives about 48,000 clones, of which around nine tenths were detected only once. The ten largest account for approximately 4.9% of the sample. The sample was peripheral blood. These receptors all stem from a man between 65 and 85 years old with acute or convalescent COVID-19.

The V call is TRBV18, the J call TRBJ2-2; 9 bases match TRBD2. V trimming: 2 bases; J trimming: 0 bases; junction bases outside the gene matches: 1. The CDR3 spans 16 residues. The germline V gene has CDR1 KGHSH and CDR2 LQKENI. CDR3 nucleotides: TGTGCCAGCTCACCAACTAGCGGGTCGAACACCGGGGAGCTGTTTTTT. Translated: CASSPTSGSNTGELFF.

The chain links TRBV7-2 to TRBJ1-4; no reliable D call. The CDR3 has 12 amino acids. Germline V lookup: CDR1 SGHTA, CDR2 FQGNSA. V gave up 2 bases and J gave up 9 bases, with 7 bases separating them. For the CDR3, the DNA is TGTGCCAGCAGCTTACTTAGCAAAAAACTGTTTTTT. Its protein is CASSLLSKKLFF. The variable domain in full, with the rest retrieved from reference TRBV7-2 and TRBJ1-4, is GAGVSQSPSNKVTEKGKDVELRCDPISGHTALYWYRQSLGQGLEFLIYFQGNSAPDKSGLPSDRFSAERTGGSVSTLTIQRTQQEDSAVYLCASSLLSKKLFFGSGTQLSVL.

The chain is built from TRBV7-2 and TRBJ2-5, with a weak D call TRBD2 (5 bases). Trimming left V 1 base short and J 5 bases short, with 23 bases between. The CDR3 runs 18 residues. The germline V gene has CDR1 SGHTA and CDR2 FQGNSA. The CDR3 DNA follows: TGTGCCAGCAGCTTAGGGCAGCTTCAGAGGACCAGAGGGGAGACCCAGTACTTC. This sequence encodes CASSLGQLQRTRGETQYF. The whole variable domain, remainder taken from reference TRBV7-2 and TRBJ2-5, is GAGVSQSPSNKVTEKGKDVELRCDPISGHTALYWYRQSLGQGLEFLIYFQGNSAPDKSGLPSDRFSAERTGGSVSTLTIQRTQQEDSAVYLCASSLGQLQRTRGETQYFGPGTRLLVL.

The chain recombines TRBV9 with TRBJ2-5; 12 positions match TRBD2. Germline V gene lookup returns CDR1 SGDLS and CDR2 YYNGEE. Unmatched junction bases numbered 4, after V lost 6 bases and J lost 7 bases. The CDR3 is 13 residues long. In nucleotides, the CDR3 is TGTGCCAGCACGGGGGGACTAGCGGGGACCCAGTACTTC. Protein product: CASTGGLAGTQYF.

The chain joins TRBV5-5 to TRBJ2-5; no reliable D call. CDR1 is SGHKS and CDR2 is YYEKEE in the germline V gene (reference sequence). V shed 4 bases and J shed 2 bases, with 3 bases lying between them. The CDR3 is 11 amino acids. The CDR3 sequence: CASSQQETQYF. CDR3 sequence (DNA): TGTGCCAGCAGCCAGCAAGAGACCCAGTACTTC.

J is TRBJ2-3 and V is TRBV7-2, with TRBD2 as a possible D gene (6 bases). Trimming pared 6 bases from V and 9 bases from J, leaving 13 bases between. Germline CDR1 SGHTA, CDR2 FQGNSA. The CDR3 spans 12 residues. The CDR3 protein is CASSPRRGTQYF. DNA of the CDR3: TGTGCCAGCAGTCCACGTCGGGGGACGCAGTATTTT.

This chain connects TRBV20-1 to TRBJ2-4; no definite D call. The CDR3 has 12 amino acids. Germline CDR1 and CDR2: DFQATT and SNEGSKA (reference sequence). With 3 bases removed from V and 7 bases from J, the gap between germline ends came to 10 bases. CDR3 protein: CSASKSLNIQYF. CDR3 DNA sequence: TGCAGTGCTAGTAAATCGTTGAACATTCAGTACTTC.

This clone appeared a few times. V and J are TRBV7-9 and TRBJ2-7; TRBD1 matches at 8 bases. The V segment lost 4 bases and the J segment 3 bases; nucleotides outside the gene matches: 5. The CDR3 runs 14 residues. Germline V gene sequence: CDR1 SEHNR, CDR2 FQNEAQ (reference sequence). The CDR3 reads CASSYRDRRYEQYF. The CDR3 DNA reads TGTGCCAGCAGCTACCGGGACAGGCGCTACGAGCAGTACTTC.

The chain has TRBV18 and TRBJ1-2; 10 bases map to TRBD1. CDR1 KGHSH and CDR2 LQKENI come from the germline V gene. J gave up 0 bases and V 1 base, and 17 bases lay outside the gene matches. CDR3 size: 21 residues. The CDR3 DNA sequence: TGTGCCAGCTCACCACTGGGACAGGGGCCGAGGCCACCTTTCACTAACTATGGCTACACCTTC. Residues: CASSPLGQGPRPPFTNYGYTF.

V gene TRBV15 combines with J gene TRBJ2-2, with a weak D call TRBD1 (5 bases). Trimming shortened V by 2 bases and J by 5 bases, and 9 bases separated the two germline ends. This CDR3 region has 14 residues. From germline, CDR1 is LNHNV and CDR2 YYDKDF (reference sequence). The CDR3: CATSRIRGTGELFF. The CDR3 bases are TGTGCCACCAGCAGAATTAGGGGAACCGGGGAGCTGTTTTTT.

In its sample, this clone was seen once. The chain combines TRBV18 with TRBJ2-1, with 9 bases that match TRBD1. The CDR3 has 16 residues. CDR1 is KGHSH and CDR2 is LQKENI in the germline V gene. V dropped 0 bases and J dropped 4; count of bases not matched to a gene: 4. CDR3 DNA: TGTGCCAGCTCACCACCGGGGGACAGGGCTTACAATGAGCAGTTCTTC. Translating gives CASSPPGDRAYNEQFF.

The chain combines TRBV20-1 with TRBJ2-1, with TRBD2 as a possible D gene (5 bases). CDR1 is DFQATT, CDR2 SNEGSKA, per germline (reference sequence). V was cut by 1 base and J by 8 bases, with 6 bases left in between. The CDR3 totals 11 residues. CDR3: CSARAGYEQFF. CDR3 nucleotide sequence: TGCAGTGCTAGAGCGGGATATGAGCAGTTCTTC.

The genes are TRBV4-3 and TRBJ2-7; D is unclear. Germline CDR1 and CDR2: LGHNA and YSLEER. Deletions cut 1 base from V and 4 bases from J, with 14 bases between. CDR3 length equals 15 residues. CDR3 sequence: CASSQVPAGRYEQYF. The CDR3 DNA follows: TGCGCCAGCAGCCAAGTCCCTGCAGGCCGGTACGAGCAGTACTTC.

This clone was seen only once. This chain links TRBV18 with TRBJ1-5; possible D gene TRBD1, 6 bases. CDR1 is KGHSH and CDR2 is LQKENI in the germline V gene. The V and J ends lost 6 bases and 4 bases respectively, with 10 bases between them. This CDR3 spans 13 amino acids. CDR3 nucleotides: TGTGCCAGCTCGGAGGGGGGGAATCAGCCCCAGCATTTT. Amino acid sequence: CASSEGGNQPQHF.

The gene calls are TRBV11-2 and TRBJ2-7, with no clear D. V lost 5 bases, J lost 4 bases, and 9 bases lay in between. CDR1 is SGHAT, CDR2 FQNNGV, per germline. The CDR3 is made up of 12 amino acids. The DNA for the CDR3 is TGTGCCAGCAGCCCCCAGCGTTACGAGCAGTACTTC. The encoded protein is CASSPQRYEQYF.

The rearrangement joins TRBV24-1 to TRBJ1-2; 8 nucleotides agree with TRBD1. The germline V gene has CDR1 KGHDR and CDR2 SFDVKD. This CDR3 has 16 amino acids. The ends lost 0 bases at V and 4 bases at J; junction bases unmatched: 6. The CDR3 here is CATSDLGQGTGYGYTF. The CDR3 DNA follows: TGTGCCACCAGTGATTTGGGACAGGGTACCGGCTATGGCTACACCTTC.

V is TRBV5-1 and J is TRBJ2-7, with D possibly TRBD1 on 5 matching bases. Trimming took 3 bases from V and 3 from J, leaving 7 bases between them. Germline V CDR1 and CDR2: SGHRS, YFSETQ. The CDR3 has 12 residues. CDR3 loop: CASSWQGYEQYF. As DNA, the CDR3 is TGCGCCAGCAGCTGGCAGGGCTACGAGCAGTACTTC.

The chain recombines TRBV7-8 with TRBJ1-5; no clear D. V lost 2 bases, J lost 5 bases, and 19 bases lay in between. CDR3 length: 17 residues. Germline V gene sequence: CDR1 SGHVS, CDR2 FQNEAQ. CDR3 sequence: CASSLSSRGGGHQPQHF. The CDR3 bases are TGTGCCAGCAGCTTATCTTCCCGGGGTGGAGGGCATCAGCCCCAGCATTTT.

The chain couples TRBV11-2 to TRBJ1-2, with TRBD1 matching over 10 bases. The CDR3 runs to 16 residues. Germline V gene data show CDR1 as SGHAT and CDR2 as FQNNGV. Trimming took 2 bases from V and 9 from J; bases not matched to a gene: 12. This CDR3 is CASSLSPRTGGMSYTF. The CDR3 bases are TGTGCCAGCAGCTTAAGCCCCCGGACAGGGGGAATGAGCTACACCTTC. Supplemented by reference TRBV11-2 and TRBJ1-2, the full variable domain reads EAGVAQSPRYKIIEKRQSVAFWCNPISGHATLYWYQQILGQGPKLLIQFQNNGVVDDSQLPKDRFSAERLKGVDSTLKIQPAKLEDSAVYLCASSLSPRTGGMSYTFGSGTRLTVV.

This chain links TRBV4-3 with TRBJ1-1; a weak D match, TRBD1 (6 bases). Germline CDR1 LGHNA, CDR2 YSLEER. V lost 3 bases and J lost 1, with 9 bases in between. The CDR3 totals 14 residues. The CDR3 region has the DNA TGCGCCAGCAGCCAGGTGGGGGCGAACACTGAAGCTTTCTTT. It yields the protein CASSQVGANTEAFF.

This chain uses TRBV10-2 with TRBJ1-5; no firm D call. This CDR3 spans 12 amino acids. Germline V gene lookup returns CDR1 WSHSY and CDR2 SAAADI. The V gene lost 5 bases and the J gene lost 5 bases, with 7 bases spanning the gap. CDR3 bases: TGCGCCAGCAGTCTAAAATATCAGCCCCAGCATTTT. Translating it yields CASSLKYQPQHF.

V usage is TRBV12-3 or TRBV12-4 and J usage is TRBJ1-1, with TRBD1 matching over 7 bases. The CDR3 is made up of 13 amino acids. The V gene end was trimmed by 5 bases and the J gene end by 4 bases; junction bases not matched to a gene: 4. CDR3 DNA: TGTGCCAGCAGTCCGACAGGGCCCACTGAAGCTTTCTTT. Translating it yields CASSPTGPTEAFF.

The chain links TRBV3-1 (or the pseudogene TRBV3-2) to TRBJ1-2, with D perhaps matching TRBD1 (5 bases). In germline, CDR1 is LGHDT, CDR2 YNNKEL (reference sequence). This CDR3 has 14 residues. With 0 bases removed from V and 4 bases from J, the gap between germline ends came to 9 bases. The CDR3 is CASSQDAGIYGYTF. CDR3 nucleotides: TGTGCCAGCAGCCAAGATGCAGGGATCTATGGCTACACCTTC.

The chain carries TRBV30 and TRBJ1-1; tentative D call: TRBD1 (5 bases). CDR1 is GTSNPN and CDR2 is SVGIG in the germline V gene (reference sequence). There are 14 residues in the CDR3. V gave up 0 bases and J gave up 7 bases, with 15 bases separating them. The CDR3 reads CAWSVRWSGIEAFF. The CDR3 region has the DNA TGTGCCTGGAGTGTTAGGTGGTCAGGGATTGAAGCTTTCTTT.

This chain links TRBV27 with TRBJ1-1, with unresolved D. V lost 6 bases, J lost 1 base, and 15 bases lay in between. In germline, CDR1 is MNHEY, CDR2 SMNVEV (reference sequence). The CDR3 length is 15 residues. The CDR3 bases are TGTGCCAGCAGCCCATCCCGGGTAGGGAACACTGAAGCTTTCTTT. Its translation is CASSPSRVGNTEAFF.

The chain links TRBV18 to TRBJ1-1; unclear D gene. In germline, CDR1 is KGHSH, CDR2 LQKENI. V shed 3 bases and J shed 3 bases, with 5 bases lying between them. The CDR3 is made up of 12 amino acids. Here the CDR3 reads CASSPGDTEAFF. In DNA form, the CDR3 reads TGTGCCAGCTCACCCGGGGACACTGAAGCTTTCTTT. Complete variable domain (other parts from reference TRBV18 and TRBJ1-1): NAGVMQNPRHLVRRRGQEARLRCSPMKGHSHVYWYRQLPEEGLKFMVYLQKENIIDESGMPKERFSAEFPKEGPSILRIQQVVRGDSAAYFCASSPGDTEAFFGQGTRLTVV.

This chain connects TRBV20-1 to TRBJ2-3; D ambiguous. The germline V and J ends were trimmed by 6 bases and 4 bases, with 8 bases remaining between them. Germline V CDR1 and CDR2: DFQATT, SNEGSKA (reference sequence). The CDR3 consists of 11 residues. The chain's CDR3 is CSALGSDTQYF. The CDR3 nucleotides are TGCAGTGCGCTAGGATCAGATACGCAGTATTTT.

The V and J genes are TRBV6-2 or TRBV6-3 and TRBJ2-7; D is unclear. This CDR3 spans 13 amino acids. The ends were cut back, 0 bases at V and 1 base at J, with 4 bases in the middle. Germline V CDR1 and CDR2: MNHEY, SVGEGT. The CDR3 DNA sequence: TGTGCCAGCAGTTACTCACTATCCTACGAGCAGTACTTC. Its protein product is CASSYSLSYEQYF.